The text below deals with one T cell receptor beta chain. This sample was taken from a study of prognosis after radiotherapy for stage I lung cancer. Template was genomic DNA; TCR beta CDR3 amplified in two multiplex PCR rounds. Gene-specific TRBV and TRBJ primers were used in PCR round one. One entry per CDR3 protein, called by TCRdb with MiXCR from the multiplex PCR reads. The sample includes under 55,000 distinct CDR3 sequences, about 35% of them seen just once. The input for sequencing was PBMCs, taken before or after stereotactic body radiation therapy (not recorded which). The clonotype originates from a donor at least 50 years old with non-small cell lung cancer.

CDR3 sequence (DNA): TGCGCCAGCACCCTGAGGTGCTCATGCACAGATACGCAGTATTTT. Translating it yields CASTLRCSCTDTQYF. The rearrangement uses TRBV5-1 and TRBJ2-3; D ambiguous. The CDR3 is 15 amino acids. V was cut by 6 bases and J by 1 base, with 15 bases left in between. Germline V CDR1 and CDR2: SGHRS, YFSETQ.